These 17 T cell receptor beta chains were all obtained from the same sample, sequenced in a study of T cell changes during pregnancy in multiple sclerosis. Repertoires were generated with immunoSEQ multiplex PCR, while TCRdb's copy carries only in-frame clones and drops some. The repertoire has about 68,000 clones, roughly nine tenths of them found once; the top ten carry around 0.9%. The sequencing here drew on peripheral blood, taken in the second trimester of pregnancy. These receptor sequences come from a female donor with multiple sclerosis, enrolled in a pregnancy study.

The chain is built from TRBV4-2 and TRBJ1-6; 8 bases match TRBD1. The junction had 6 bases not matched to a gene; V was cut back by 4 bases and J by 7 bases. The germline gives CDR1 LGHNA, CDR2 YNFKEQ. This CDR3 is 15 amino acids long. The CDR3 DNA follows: TGTGCCAGCAGCCCTGGACAGGGTGAGAATTCACCCCTCCACTTT. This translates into CASSPGQGENSPLHF.

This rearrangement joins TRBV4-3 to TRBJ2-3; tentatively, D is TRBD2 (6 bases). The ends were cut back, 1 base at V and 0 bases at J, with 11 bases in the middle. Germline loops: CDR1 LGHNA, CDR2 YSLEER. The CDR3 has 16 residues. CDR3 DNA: TGCGCCAGCAGCCAAGTGGCAGGGACTAGCACAGATACGCAGTATTTT. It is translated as CASSQVAGTSTDTQYF.

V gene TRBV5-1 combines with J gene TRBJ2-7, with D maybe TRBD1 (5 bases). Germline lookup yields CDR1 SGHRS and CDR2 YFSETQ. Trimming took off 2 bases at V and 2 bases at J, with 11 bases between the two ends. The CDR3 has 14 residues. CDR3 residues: CASSFPGPTYEQYF. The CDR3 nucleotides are TGCGCCAGCAGCTTCCCAGGGCCCACCTACGAGCAGTACTTC.

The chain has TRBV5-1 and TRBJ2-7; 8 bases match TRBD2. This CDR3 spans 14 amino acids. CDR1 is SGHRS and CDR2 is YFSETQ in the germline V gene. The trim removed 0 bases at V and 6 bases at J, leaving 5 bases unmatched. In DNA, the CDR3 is TGCGCCAGCAGCTTGGCGAGCGGGGGTTCCGAGCAGTACTTC. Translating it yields CASSLASGGSEQYF. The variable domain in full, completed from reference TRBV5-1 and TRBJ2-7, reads KAGVTQTPRYLIKTRGQQVTLSCSPISGHRSVSWYQQTPGQGLQFLFEYFSETQRNKGNFPGRFSGRQFSNSRSEMNVSTLELGDSALYLCASSLASGGSEQYFGPGTRLTVT.

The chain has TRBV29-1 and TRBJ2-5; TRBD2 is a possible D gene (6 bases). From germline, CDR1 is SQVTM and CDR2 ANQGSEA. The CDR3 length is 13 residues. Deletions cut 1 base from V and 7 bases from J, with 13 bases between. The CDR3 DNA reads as TGCAGCGTTGAAGGGACTAACATAGGGACCCAGTACTTC. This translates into CSVEGTNIGTQYF. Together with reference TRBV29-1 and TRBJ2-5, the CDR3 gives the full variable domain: SAVISQKPSRDICQRGTSLTIQCQVDSQVTMMFWYRQQPGQSLTLIATANQGSEATYESGFVIDKFPISRPNLTFSTLTVSNMSPEDSSIYLCSVEGTNIGTQYFGPGTRLLVL.

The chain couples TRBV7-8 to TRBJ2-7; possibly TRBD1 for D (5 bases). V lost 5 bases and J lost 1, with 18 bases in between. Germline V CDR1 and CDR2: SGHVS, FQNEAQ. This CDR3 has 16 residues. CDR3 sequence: CASSHPVGQGSYEQYF. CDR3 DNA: TGTGCCAGCAGCCACCCGGTGGGTCAGGGATCCTACGAGCAGTACTTC.

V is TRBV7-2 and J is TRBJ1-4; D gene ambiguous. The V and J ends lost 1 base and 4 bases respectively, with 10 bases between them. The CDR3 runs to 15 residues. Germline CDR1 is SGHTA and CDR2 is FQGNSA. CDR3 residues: CASSLVGRYNEKLFF. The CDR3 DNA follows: TGTGCCAGCAGCTTAGTGGGGAGGTATAATGAAAAACTGTTTTTT.

The CDR3 protein is CAWSVLGWPAEKLFF. CDR3 sequence (DNA): TGTGCCTGGAGTGTACTCGGGTGGCCGGCCGAAAAACTGTTTTTT. The chain combines TRBV30 with TRBJ1-4; D call uncertain. V was shortened by 0 bases and J by 8 bases, with 16 bases between the two germline ends. Germline V gene lookup returns CDR1 GTSNPN and CDR2 SVGIG (reference sequence). This CDR3 has 15 residues.

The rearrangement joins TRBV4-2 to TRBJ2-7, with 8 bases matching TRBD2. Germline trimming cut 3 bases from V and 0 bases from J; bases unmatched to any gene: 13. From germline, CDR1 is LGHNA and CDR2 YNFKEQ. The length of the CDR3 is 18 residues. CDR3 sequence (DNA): TGTGCCAGCAGCCATTCCTCCTCCTTTAGCGGGGTCTCCTACGAGCAGTACTTC. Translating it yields CASSHSSSFSGVSYEQYF.

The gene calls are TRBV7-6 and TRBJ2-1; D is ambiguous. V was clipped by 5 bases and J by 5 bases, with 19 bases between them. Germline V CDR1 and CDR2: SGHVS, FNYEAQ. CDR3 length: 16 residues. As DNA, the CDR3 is TGTGCCAGCAGCCCCCTTGGTGTCCTAGGAAACAATGAGCAGTTCTTC. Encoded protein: CASSPLGVLGNNEQFF.

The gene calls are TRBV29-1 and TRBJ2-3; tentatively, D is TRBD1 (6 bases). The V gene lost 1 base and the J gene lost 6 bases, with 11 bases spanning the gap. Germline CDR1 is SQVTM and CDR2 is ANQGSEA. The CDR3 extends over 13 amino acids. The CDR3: CSVEGGLGDTQYF. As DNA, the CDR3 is TGCAGCGTTGAAGGGGGGCTGGGGGATACGCAGTATTTT.

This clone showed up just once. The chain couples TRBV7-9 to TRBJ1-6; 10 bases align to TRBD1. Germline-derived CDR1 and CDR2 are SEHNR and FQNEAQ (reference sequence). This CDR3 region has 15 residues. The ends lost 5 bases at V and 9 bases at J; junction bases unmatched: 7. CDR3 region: CASSPRQGAGSPLHF. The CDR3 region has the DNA TGTGCCAGCAGCCCCCGACAGGGGGCGGGTTCACCCCTCCACTTT.

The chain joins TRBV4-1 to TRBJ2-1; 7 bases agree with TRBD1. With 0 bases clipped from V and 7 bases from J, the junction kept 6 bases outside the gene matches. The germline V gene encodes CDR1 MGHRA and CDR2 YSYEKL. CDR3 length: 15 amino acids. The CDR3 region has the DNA TGCGCCAGCAGCCAAGATCAAGGGACAGCAAATGAGCAGTTCTTC. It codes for CASSQDQGTANEQFF.

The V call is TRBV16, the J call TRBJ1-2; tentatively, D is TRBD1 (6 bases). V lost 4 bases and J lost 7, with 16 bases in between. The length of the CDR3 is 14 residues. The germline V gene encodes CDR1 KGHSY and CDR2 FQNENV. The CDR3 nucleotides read TGTGCCAGCAGCCTACCCGGGGGGCAGGGTGGCTACACCTTC. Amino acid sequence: CASSLPGGQGGYTF. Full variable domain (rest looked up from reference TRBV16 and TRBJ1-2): GEEVAQTPKHLVRGEGQKAKLYCAPIKGHSYVFWYQQVLKNEFKFLISFQNENVFDETGMPKERFSAKCLPNSPCSLEIQATKLEDSAVYFCASSLPGGQGGYTFGSGTRLTVV.

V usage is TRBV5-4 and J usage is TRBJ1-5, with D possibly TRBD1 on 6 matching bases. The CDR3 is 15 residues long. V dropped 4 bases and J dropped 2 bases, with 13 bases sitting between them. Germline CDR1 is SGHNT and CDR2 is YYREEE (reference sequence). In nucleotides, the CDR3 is TGTGCCAGCAGCCTGGGGGGGCAAGGCAATCAGCCCCAGCATTTT. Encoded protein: CASSLGGQGNQPQHF.

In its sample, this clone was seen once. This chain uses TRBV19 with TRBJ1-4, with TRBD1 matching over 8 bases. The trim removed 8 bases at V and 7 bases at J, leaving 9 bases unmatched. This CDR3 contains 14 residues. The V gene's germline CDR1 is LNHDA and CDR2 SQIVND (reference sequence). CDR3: CASSLTGEVEKLFF. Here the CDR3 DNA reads TGTGCCAGTTCGTTGACAGGGGAGGTTGAAAAACTGTTTTTT.

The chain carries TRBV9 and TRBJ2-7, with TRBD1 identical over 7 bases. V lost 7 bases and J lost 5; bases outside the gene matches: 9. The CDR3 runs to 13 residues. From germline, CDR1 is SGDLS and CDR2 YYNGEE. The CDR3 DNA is TGTGCCAGCGGGGCAGGGGGAAAAGACGAGCAGTACTTC. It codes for CASGAGGKDEQYF.